This passage covers 16 T cell receptor beta chains from one sample sequenced in a study of blood T cell repertoires in COVID-19. The data were produced by immunoSEQ multiplex PCR, yet TCRdb's version contains in-frame clones alone and is incomplete. This sample has around 100,000 clones, with more than 80% found just once. Sequencing used peripheral blood. Source of these receptors: a woman of 80 years or more with acute or convalescent COVID-19.

This sequence joins TRBV28 and TRBJ1-2, with D perhaps matching TRBD1 (5 bases). Trimming took 2 bases from V and 7 from J, leaving 11 bases between them. The CDR3 covers 13 residues. Germline CDR1 reads MDHEN; CDR2 reads SYDVKM. DNA of the CDR3: TGTGCCAGCAGTTTAGGCAGCGGGGGTGGCTACACCTTC. Translation: CASSLGSGGGYTF.

The chain employs TRBV13 and TRBJ2-6; possible D gene TRBD1, 5 bases. V lost 4 bases and J lost 0, with 10 bases in between. Germline lookup yields CDR1 PRHDT and CDR2 FYEKMQ (reference sequence). The CDR3 is made up of 16 amino acids. CDR3 bases: TGTGCCAGCAGCTCGAGACAGAGCTCTGGGGCCAACGTCCTGACTTTC. Encoded protein: CASSSRQSSGANVLTF.

The chain employs TRBV4-3 and TRBJ2-2, with 7 bases lining up with TRBD1. Trimming at V came to 1 base and at J to 13 bases, leaving 12 bases not matched to a gene. CDR1 LGHNA and CDR2 YSLEER come from the germline V gene. The CDR3 loop spans 15 amino acids. CDR3 DNA: TGCGCCAGCAGCCAAGCGCCAGGGGGTATGCGCGCGCTGTTTTTT. This sequence encodes CASSQAPGGMRALFF.

V gene TRBV3-1 (or the pseudogene TRBV3-2) combines with J gene TRBJ2-5; 13 bases are a match to TRBD2. V shed 5 bases, J shed 5 bases, and the junction held 2 bases outside the gene matches. This CDR3 contains 14 residues. CDR1 is LGHDT, CDR2 YNNKEL, per germline (reference sequence). CDR3 amino acids: CASSLTSGGETQYF. The CDR3 DNA follows: TGTGCCAGCAGCTTGACTAGCGGGGGGGAGACCCAGTACTTC.

There are a few counts of this clone. The chain carries TRBV6-6 and TRBJ1-2; 8 bases fit TRBD1. Germline-derived CDR1 and CDR2 are MNHNY and SVGAGI (reference sequence). The CDR3 has 13 amino acids. The trim removed 9 bases at V and 2 bases at J, leaving 5 bases unmatched. The CDR3 loop reads CASNRGVNYGYTF. In DNA, the CDR3 is TGTGCCAGTAACAGGGGGGTCAACTATGGCTACACCTTC.

This chain uses TRBV5-1 with TRBJ2-7; a weak D match, TRBD2 (6 bases). The length of the CDR3 is 16 residues. Trimming removed 0 bases from V and 0 bases from J, with 13 bases in between. The V gene's germline CDR1 is SGHRS and CDR2 YFSETQ. CDR3 sequence (DNA): TGCGCCAGCAGCTTGGAGGGGAGGATTAGCTCCTACGAGCAGTACTTC. It specifies CASSLEGRISSYEQYF.

J is TRBJ1-2 and V is TRBV6-5; D might be TRBD1 (6 bases). V lost 6 bases to trimming and J lost 4 bases, with 12 bases between them. The CDR3 has 13 amino acids. Germline lookup yields CDR1 MNHEY and CDR2 SVGAGI. CDR3 sequence (DNA): TGTGCCAGCAGCCGAGGACAGCCCTATGGCTACACCTTC. The encoded protein is CASSRGQPYGYTF.

The gene calls are TRBV20-1 and TRBJ1-2, with a tentative D call TRBD1 (6 bases). The CDR3 totals 15 residues. With 6 bases removed from V and 1 base from J, the gap between germline ends came to 18 bases. Germline V CDR1 and CDR2: DFQATT, SNEGSKA (reference sequence). CDR3 protein: CSASGTQRINYGYTF. The CDR3 bases are TGCAGTGCGAGTGGGACACAGAGAATTAACTATGGCTACACCTTC.

This sequence joins TRBV28 and TRBJ1-5; 7 bases fit TRBD1. The germline CDR1 and CDR2 sequences are MDHEN and SYDVKM. V lost 3 bases, J lost 2 bases, and 13 bases stayed unmatched. The CDR3 spans 18 residues. The CDR3, as DNA: TGTGCCAGCAGTTTTGAGACAGGGATTACAATTGGCAATCAGCCCCAGCATTTT. It is translated as CASSFETGITIGNQPQHF.

The chain joins TRBV18 to TRBJ1-2; 9 bases agree with TRBD1. Germline CDR1 KGHSH, CDR2 LQKENI. CDR3 length equals 16 residues. J was trimmed by 5 bases and V by 0 bases; bases with no gene match: 7. DNA of the CDR3: TGTGCCAGCTCACCACCAGTGAACAGGGGGCCGTATGGCTACACCTTC. Its protein is CASSPPVNRGPYGYTF.

J is TRBJ1-2 and V is TRBV28; 7 bases are a match to TRBD1. This CDR3 is 15 amino acids long. Germline assignment: CDR1 MDHEN and CDR2 SYDVKM. The V and J ends lost 5 bases and 0 bases, in that order; junction bases with no gene match: 6. As DNA, the CDR3 is TGTGCCAGCAGTCCAGGGGGTTCAGCTAACTATGGCTACACCTTC. Protein sequence: CASSPGGSANYGYTF.

V is TRBV6-5 and J is TRBJ2-7; D uncertain. Germline loops: CDR1 MNHEY, CDR2 SVGAGI. The CDR3 extends over 13 amino acids. V shed 4 bases and J shed 5 bases, with 12 bases lying between them. CDR3 in DNA: TGTGCCAGCAGTTTAATTCCGCAGAACGAGCAGTACTTC. It is translated as CASSLIPQNEQYF.

CDR3 nucleotides: TGTGCCAGTAGTCGACAGGGTTTTAACACTGAAGCTTTCTTT. It encodes CASSRQGFNTEAFF. The chain carries TRBV19 and TRBJ1-1; 7 positions match TRBD1. Trimming at V came to 5 bases and at J to 2 bases, leaving 5 bases not matched to a gene. The CDR3 runs to 14 residues. In germline, CDR1 is LNHDA, CDR2 SQIVND (reference sequence).

The V call is TRBV6-6, the J call TRBJ1-1; the D is unclear. The CDR3 spans 12 residues. V lost 1 base, J lost 6 bases, and 6 bases lay in between. Germline-derived CDR1 and CDR2 are MNHNY and SVGAGI (reference sequence). The CDR3 sequence is CASSYFPSEAFF. As DNA, the CDR3 is TGTGCCAGCAGTTACTTTCCGTCTGAAGCTTTCTTT.

There are a few counts of this clone. The chain has TRBV5-4 and TRBJ1-4; no firm D call. V was trimmed by 7 bases and J by 0 bases, leaving 10 bases between them. Germline V CDR1 and CDR2: SGHNT, YYREEE (reference sequence). The CDR3 covers 14 residues. The DNA of the CDR3 is TGTGCCAGCTCCGGCGGATCAACTAATGAAAAACTGTTTTTT. Protein: CASSGGSTNEKLFF.

The chain links TRBV7-2 to TRBJ2-1; tentative D call: TRBD2 (6 bases). V lost 7 bases and J lost 6, with 10 bases in between. The CDR3 consists of 12 residues. Looked up from germline, CDR1 is SGHTA and CDR2 is FQGNSA. The CDR3 here is CASKQLANEQFF. CDR3 DNA sequence: TGTGCCAGCAAACAACTAGCCAATGAGCAGTTCTTC.